The 16 T cell receptor beta chains below were found in one sample sequenced in a study of spatial heterogeneity in lung cancer (dated by TCRdb to about 2019). Reading the label with the study, this specimen's time point is: sample taken at primary tumor resection. Receptor libraries were prepared by 5' RACE. The sequencer was a NextSeq 500. In-frame beta chains were kept once TCRdb had trimmed the public reads at Q25 with fastp and called clones with MiXCR. Every entry covers one CDR3 protein and lists the most common genes and DNA from its rows. The sample yields more than 45,000 distinct CDR3 sequences; roughly 5% were counted once. The ten top clones hold around 10% of the sample. Sequencing was performed on PBMCs, taken at surgery. The receptor set was obtained from a male donor with early-stage non-small cell lung cancer.

Ten or more counts support this clonotype. The V call is TRBV5-1, the J call TRBJ2-7, with D hard to call. This CDR3 spans 13 amino acids. Trimming left V 5 bases short and J 6 bases short, with 15 bases between. Germline CDR1 is SGHRS and CDR2 is YFSETQ. This chain's CDR3 is CASSGRGMGEQYF. CDR3 coding DNA: TGCGCCAGCAGTGGACGTGGGATGGGCGAGCAGTACTTC.

This clonotype is categorized as medium-sized (0.01 to 0.1%). The rearrangement links TRBV27 to TRBJ2-1; 7 nucleotides match TRBD1. This CDR3 has 13 residues. Unmatched junction bases numbered 4, after V lost 6 bases and J lost 5 bases. Germline loops: CDR1 MNHEY, CDR2 SMNVEV (reference sequence). The CDR3 nucleotides read TGTGCCAGCAGGGGACAGAGCAACAATGAGCAGTTCTTC. Translation: CASRGQSNNEQFF.

Many counts were recorded for this clonotype. The chain links TRBV5-1 to TRBJ2-7; D gene ambiguous. The CDR3 totals 14 residues. Germline V CDR1 and CDR2: SGHRS, YFSETQ. Trimming stripped 7 bases from V and 3 bases from J, with 17 bases between. Here the CDR3 reads CASAVTAPGYEQYF. CDR3 DNA: TGCGCCAGCGCGGTGACGGCCCCGGGCTACGAGCAGTACTTC.

The chain has TRBV21-1 and TRBJ2-4; the D call TRBD1 from the table was never checked on the DNA. TRBV21-1 is recorded as a pseudogene. CDR3 length: 14 amino acids. The CDR3 protein is CASSTPVGGNIQYF. The CDR3 region has the DNA TGTGCCAGCAGTACCCCGGTGGGGGGAAACATTCAGTACTTC.

The chain uses TRBV7-2 and TRBJ2-1; D is uncertain. This CDR3 region has 15 residues. Germline V gene lookup returns CDR1 SGHTA and CDR2 FQGNSA. Trimming removed 0 bases from V and 1 base from J, with 7 bases in between. CDR3 sequence (DNA): TGTGCCAGCAGCTTAGCGCACGGTTCCTACAATGAGCAGTTCTTC. It is translated as CASSLAHGSYNEQFF.

In this sample, this clonotype turned up many times. The chain is built from TRBV6-6 and TRBJ1-1; no firm D call. Germline assignment: CDR1 MNHNY and CDR2 SVGAGI (reference sequence). There are 16 residues in the CDR3. Deletions cut 7 bases from V and 0 bases from J, with 18 bases between. The DNA for the CDR3 is TGTGCCAGCACCCACACCCCTGACGGTCTGAACACTGAAGCTTTCTTT. This encodes CASTHTPDGLNTEAFF.

At least ten counts were recorded for this clonotype. The V call is TRBV20-1, the J call TRBJ1-3; no firm D call. The CDR3 contains 13 residues. Germline V gene data show CDR1 as DFQATT and CDR2 as SNEGSKA (reference sequence). The V gene lost 2 bases and the J gene lost 8 bases, with 13 bases spanning the gap. The CDR3 bases are TGCAGTGCTAGAACTGCGGGCTTAGACACCATATATTTT. Encoded protein: CSARTAGLDTIYF.

This clonotype was seen ten or more times. The rearrangement links TRBV2 to TRBJ2-3; 10 bases are shared with TRBD2. The V gene end was trimmed by 7 bases and the J gene end by 2 bases; junction bases not matched to a gene: 3. Germline CDR1 reads SNHLY; CDR2 reads FYNNEI. This CDR3 has 14 amino acids. CDR3 residues: CASIAGGLTDTQYF. CDR3 DNA sequence: TGTGCCAGCATAGCGGGAGGACTCACAGATACGCAGTATTTT.

This clonotype occurred many times. The genes are TRBV5-1 and TRBJ2-1; TRBD2 agrees at 8 bases. Looked up from germline, CDR1 is SGHRS and CDR2 is YFSETQ. After removal of 1 base from V and 5 bases from J, the junction contained 17 bases not matched to a gene. There are 19 residues in the CDR3. DNA for the CDR3: TGCGCCAGCAGCTTGAATCCTGGGACTAGTGTCGGAAGAAACAATGAGCAGTTCTTC. Translated: CASSLNPGTSVGRNNEQFF.

The V gene is TRBV5-1, the J gene TRBJ2-1; tentatively, D is TRBD1 (6 bases). Trimming shortened V by 5 bases and J by 3 bases, and 9 bases separated the two germline ends. Germline CDR1 SGHRS, CDR2 YFSETQ. The CDR3 contains 13 residues. The CDR3 sequence is CASRDSLYNEQFF. The CDR3 DNA reads as TGCGCCAGCAGGGACAGTCTCTACAATGAGCAGTTCTTC.

This clonotype was seen repeatedly, ten times or more. This chain connects TRBV24-1 to TRBJ2-2, with D uncertain. Germline V gene data show CDR1 as KGHDR and CDR2 as SFDVKD. This CDR3 region has 14 residues. Trimming stripped 7 bases from V and 0 bases from J, with 8 bases between. The CDR3: CATRGPTNTGELFF. The CDR3 DNA reads TGTGCCACCAGAGGACCTACGAACACCGGGGAGCTGTTTTTT.

This clonotype was picked up many times. The rearrangement uses TRBV7-8 and TRBJ2-7; D not resolved. The germline CDR1 and CDR2 sequences are SGHVS and FQNEAQ. Trimming stripped 3 bases from V and 0 bases from J, with 9 bases between. This CDR3 has 14 residues. The CDR3 protein is CASSFRTTSYEQYF. CDR3 in DNA: TGTGCCAGCAGCTTTCGGACGACCTCCTACGAGCAGTACTTC. Filled out from reference TRBV7-8 and TRBJ2-7, the complete variable domain reads GAGVSQSPRYKVAKRGQDVALRCDPISGHVSLFWYQQALGQGPEFLTYFQNEAQLDKSGLPSDRFFAERPEGSVSTLKIQRTQQEDSAVYLCASSFRTTSYEQYFGPGTRLTVT.

This clonotype was counted many times. For the CDR3, the DNA is TGTGCCAGCAGTCGGGACAGCACAGATACGCAGTATTTT. It is translated as CASSRDSTDTQYF. The J gene is TRBJ2-3, the V gene TRBV7-2; D possibly matches TRBD1 or TRBD2 (5 bases each). The CDR3 is 13 residues long. Germline loops: CDR1 SGHTA, CDR2 FQGNSA. With 6 bases removed from V and 0 bases from J, the gap between germline ends came to 7 bases.

In its sample, this clonotype was seen many times. The chain employs TRBV2 and TRBJ2-1; D gene uncertain. The CDR3 sequence is 11 residues long. Germline loops: CDR1 SNHLY, CDR2 FYNNEI. V was clipped by 4 bases and J by 8 bases, with 6 bases between them. CDR3 nucleotide sequence: TGTGCCAGCAGTGGGCTTCATGAGCAGTTCTTC. It specifies CASSGLHEQFF.

This clonotype occurred many times. This rearrangement joins TRBV7-9 to TRBJ2-5; the match to TRBD2 covers 9 bases. Germline V gene data show CDR1 as SEHNR and CDR2 as FQNEAQ (reference sequence). This CDR3 contains 14 residues. The J segment lost 2 bases and the V segment lost 5 bases, leaving 3 bases of the junction unmatched. The CDR3 DNA sequence: TGTGCCAGCAGCCGACTAGCGGCGCAAGAGACCCAGTACTTC. This gives the protein CASSRLAAQETQYF.

This clonotype was seen ten or more times. This chain joins TRBV27 and TRBJ2-5; the D is unclear. Germline lookup yields CDR1 MNHEY and CDR2 SMNVEV (reference sequence). V gave up 3 bases and J gave up 5 bases, with 13 bases separating them. The CDR3 consists of 14 residues. The CDR3 is CASSFLGQAETQYF. The CDR3 DNA reads as TGTGCCAGCAGTTTCCTAGGTCAGGCGGAGACCCAGTACTTC.